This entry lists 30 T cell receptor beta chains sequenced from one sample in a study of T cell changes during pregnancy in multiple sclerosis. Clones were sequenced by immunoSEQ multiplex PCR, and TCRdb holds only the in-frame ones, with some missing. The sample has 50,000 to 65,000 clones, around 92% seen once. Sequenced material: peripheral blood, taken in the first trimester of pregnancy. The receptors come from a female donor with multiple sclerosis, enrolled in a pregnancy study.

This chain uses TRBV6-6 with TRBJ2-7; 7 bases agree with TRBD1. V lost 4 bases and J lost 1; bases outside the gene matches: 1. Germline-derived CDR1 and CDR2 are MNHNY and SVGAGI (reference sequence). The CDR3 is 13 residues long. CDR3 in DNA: TGTGCCAGCAGTTTGGGACAGTCCTACGAGCAGTACTTC. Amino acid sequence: CASSLGQSYEQYF.

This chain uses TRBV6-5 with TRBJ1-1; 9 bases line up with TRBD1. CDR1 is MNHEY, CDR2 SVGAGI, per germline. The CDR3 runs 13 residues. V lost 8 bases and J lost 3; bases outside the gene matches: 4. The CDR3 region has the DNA TGTGCCAGCGGGACAGGGAGGGACACTGAAGCTTTCTTT. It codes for CASGTGRDTEAFF.

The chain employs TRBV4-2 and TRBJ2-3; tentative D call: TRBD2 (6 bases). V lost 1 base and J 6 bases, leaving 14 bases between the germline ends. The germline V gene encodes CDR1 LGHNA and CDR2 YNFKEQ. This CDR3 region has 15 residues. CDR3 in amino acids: CASSQGPGEADTQYF. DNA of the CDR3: TGTGCCAGCAGCCAAGGACCCGGGGAGGCTGATACGCAGTATTTT.

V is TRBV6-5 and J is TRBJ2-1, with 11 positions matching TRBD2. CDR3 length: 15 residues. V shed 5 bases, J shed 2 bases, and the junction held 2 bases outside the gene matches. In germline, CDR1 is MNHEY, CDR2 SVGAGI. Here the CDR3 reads CASSRSGGAYNEQFF. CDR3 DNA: TGTGCCAGCAGTCGTAGCGGGGGGGCCTACAATGAGCAGTTCTTC.

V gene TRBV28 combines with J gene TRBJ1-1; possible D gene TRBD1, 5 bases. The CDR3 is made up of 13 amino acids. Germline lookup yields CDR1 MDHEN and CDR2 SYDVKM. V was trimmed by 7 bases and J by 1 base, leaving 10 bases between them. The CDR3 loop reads CASIQAQNTEAFF. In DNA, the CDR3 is TGTGCCAGCATACAGGCGCAGAACACTGAAGCTTTCTTT. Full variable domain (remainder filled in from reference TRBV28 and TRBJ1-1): DVKVTQSSRYLVKRTGEKVFLECVQDMDHENMFWYRQDPGLGLRLIYFSYDVKMKEKGDIPEGYSVSREKKERFSLILESASTNQTSMYLCASIQAQNTEAFFGQGTRLTVV.

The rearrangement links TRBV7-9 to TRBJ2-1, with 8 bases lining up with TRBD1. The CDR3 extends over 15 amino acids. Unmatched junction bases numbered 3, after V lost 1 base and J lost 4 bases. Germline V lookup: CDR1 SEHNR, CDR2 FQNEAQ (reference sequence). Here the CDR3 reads CASSLEQGVYNEQFF. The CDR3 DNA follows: TGTGCCAGCAGCTTAGAACAGGGGGTATACAATGAGCAGTTCTTC.

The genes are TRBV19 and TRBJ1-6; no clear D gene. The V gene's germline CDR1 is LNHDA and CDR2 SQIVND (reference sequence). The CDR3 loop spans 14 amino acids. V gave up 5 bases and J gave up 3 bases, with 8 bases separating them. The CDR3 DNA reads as TGTGCCAGTAGTTCCAGGAACTATAATTCACCCCTCCACTTT. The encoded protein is CASSSRNYNSPLHF.

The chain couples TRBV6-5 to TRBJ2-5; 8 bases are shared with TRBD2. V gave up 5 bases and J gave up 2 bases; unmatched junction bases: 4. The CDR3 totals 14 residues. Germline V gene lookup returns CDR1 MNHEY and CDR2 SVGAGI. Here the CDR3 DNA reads TGTGCCAGCAGTCGGGGACTAGGGCAAGAGACCCAGTACTTC. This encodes CASSRGLGQETQYF.

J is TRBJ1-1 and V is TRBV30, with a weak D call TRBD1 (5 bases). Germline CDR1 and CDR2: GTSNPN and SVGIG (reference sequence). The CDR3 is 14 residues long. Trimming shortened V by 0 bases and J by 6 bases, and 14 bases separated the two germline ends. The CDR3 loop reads CAWSVRQGLPEAFF. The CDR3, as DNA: TGTGCCTGGAGTGTACGGCAGGGCCTTCCTGAAGCTTTCTTT.

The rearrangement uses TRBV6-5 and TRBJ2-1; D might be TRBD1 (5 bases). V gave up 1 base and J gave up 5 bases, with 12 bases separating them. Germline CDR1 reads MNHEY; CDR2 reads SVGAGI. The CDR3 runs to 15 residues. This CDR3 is CASSYLPRQNNEQFF. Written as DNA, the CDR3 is TGTGCCAGCAGTTACTTACCCCGACAGAACAATGAGCAGTTCTTC.

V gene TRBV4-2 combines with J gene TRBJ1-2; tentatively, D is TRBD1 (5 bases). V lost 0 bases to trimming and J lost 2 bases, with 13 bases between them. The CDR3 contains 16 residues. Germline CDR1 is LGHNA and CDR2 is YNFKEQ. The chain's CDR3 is CASSQDSRGGNYGYTF. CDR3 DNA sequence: TGTGCCAGCAGCCAAGATTCTCGGGGGGGGAACTATGGCTACACCTTC.

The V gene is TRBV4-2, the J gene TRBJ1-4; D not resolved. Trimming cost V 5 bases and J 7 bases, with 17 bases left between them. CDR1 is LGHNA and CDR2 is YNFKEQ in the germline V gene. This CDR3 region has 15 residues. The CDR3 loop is CASSVRPESGEKLFF. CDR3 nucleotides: TGTGCCAGCAGCGTACGACCGGAAAGCGGTGAAAAACTGTTTTTT.

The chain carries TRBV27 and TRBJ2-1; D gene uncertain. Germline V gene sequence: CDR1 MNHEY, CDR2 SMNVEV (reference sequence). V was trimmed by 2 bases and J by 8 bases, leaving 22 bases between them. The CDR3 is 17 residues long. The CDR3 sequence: CASSLPDGSSRRDEQFF. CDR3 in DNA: TGTGCCAGCAGTTTACCTGACGGTTCATCCCGTCGGGATGAGCAGTTCTTC.

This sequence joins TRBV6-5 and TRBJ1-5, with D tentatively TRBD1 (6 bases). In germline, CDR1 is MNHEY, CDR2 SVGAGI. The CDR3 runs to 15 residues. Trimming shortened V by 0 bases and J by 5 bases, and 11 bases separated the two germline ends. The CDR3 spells CASSYSNRADQPQHF. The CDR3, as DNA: TGTGCCAGCAGTTACTCGAACAGGGCCGATCAGCCCCAGCATTTT.

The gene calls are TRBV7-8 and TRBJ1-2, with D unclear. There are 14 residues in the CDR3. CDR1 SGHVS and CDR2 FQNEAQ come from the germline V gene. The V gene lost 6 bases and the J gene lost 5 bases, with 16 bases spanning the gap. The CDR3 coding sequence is TGTGCCAGCAGTATTCTTATATCGCAGTATGGCTACACCTTC. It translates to CASSILISQYGYTF.

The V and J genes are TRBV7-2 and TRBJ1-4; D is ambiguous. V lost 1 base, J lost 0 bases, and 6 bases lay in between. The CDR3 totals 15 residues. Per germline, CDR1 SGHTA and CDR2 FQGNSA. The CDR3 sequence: CASSLVTTTNEKLFF. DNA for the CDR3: TGTGCCAGCAGCTTAGTGACAACAACTAATGAAAAACTGTTTTTT.

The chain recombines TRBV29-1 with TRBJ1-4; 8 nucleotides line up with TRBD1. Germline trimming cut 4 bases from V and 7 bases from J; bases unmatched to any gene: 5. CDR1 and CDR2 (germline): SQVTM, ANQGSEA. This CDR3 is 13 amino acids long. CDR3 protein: CSVVQGAPEKLFF. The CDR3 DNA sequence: TGCAGCGTTGTCCAGGGGGCGCCTGAAAAACTGTTTTTT.

The CDR3: CASIPQGTSYEQYF. In DNA form, the CDR3 reads TGTGCCAGCATTCCCCAGGGGACCTCCTACGAGCAGTACTTC. This chain joins TRBV7-7 and TRBJ2-7; D might be TRBD1 (6 bases). CDR3 size: 14 residues. Germline-derived CDR1 and CDR2 are SSHAT and FNYEAQ (reference sequence). V was trimmed by 7 bases and J by 0 bases, leaving 13 bases between them. The variable domain in full, completed from reference TRBV7-7 and TRBJ2-7, reads GAGVSQSPRYKVTKRGQDVTLRCDPISSHATLYWYQQALGQGPEFLTYFNYEAQPDKSGLPSDRFSAERPEGSISTLTIQRTEQRDSAMYRCASIPQGTSYEQYFGPGTRLTVT.

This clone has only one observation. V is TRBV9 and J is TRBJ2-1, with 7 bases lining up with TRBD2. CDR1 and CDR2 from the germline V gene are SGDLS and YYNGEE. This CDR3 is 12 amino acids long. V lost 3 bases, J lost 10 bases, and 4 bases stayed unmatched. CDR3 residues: CASSATSDEQFF. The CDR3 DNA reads TGTGCCAGCAGCGCAACTAGCGACGAGCAGTTCTTC.

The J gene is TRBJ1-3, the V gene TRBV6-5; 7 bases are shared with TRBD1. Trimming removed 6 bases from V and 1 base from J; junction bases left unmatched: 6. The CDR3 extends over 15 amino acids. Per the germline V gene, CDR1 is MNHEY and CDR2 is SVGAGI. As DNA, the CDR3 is TGTGCCAGCAGCCGGGACAGCGGATCTGGAAACACCATATATTTT. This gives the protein CASSRDSGSGNTIYF.

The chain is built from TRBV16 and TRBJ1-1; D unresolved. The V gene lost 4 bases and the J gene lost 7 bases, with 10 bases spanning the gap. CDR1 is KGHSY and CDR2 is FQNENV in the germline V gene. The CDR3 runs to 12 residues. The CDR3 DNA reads TGTGCCAGCAGCCCCGGAGGGTATGAAGCTTTCTTT. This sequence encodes CASSPGGYEAFF.

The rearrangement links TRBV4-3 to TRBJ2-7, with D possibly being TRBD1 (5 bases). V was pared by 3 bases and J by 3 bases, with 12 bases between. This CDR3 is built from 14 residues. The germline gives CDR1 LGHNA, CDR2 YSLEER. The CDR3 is CASSHQGQSYEQYF. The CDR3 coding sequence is TGCGCCAGCAGCCACCAAGGACAAAGCTACGAGCAGTACTTC.

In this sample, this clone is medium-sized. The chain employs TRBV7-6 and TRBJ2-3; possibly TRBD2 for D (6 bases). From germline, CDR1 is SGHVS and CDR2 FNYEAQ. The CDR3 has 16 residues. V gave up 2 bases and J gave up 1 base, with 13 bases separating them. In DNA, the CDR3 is TGTGCCAGCAGCTTACGGGTTGGGACTGGCACAGATACGCAGTATTTT. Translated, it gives CASSLRVGTGTDTQYF.

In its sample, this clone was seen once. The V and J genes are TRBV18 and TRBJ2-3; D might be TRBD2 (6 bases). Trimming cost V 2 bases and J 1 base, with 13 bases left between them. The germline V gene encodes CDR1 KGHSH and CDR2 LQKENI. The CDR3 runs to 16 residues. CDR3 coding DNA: TGTGCCAGCTCACCAGAAGAGGTAGCGGGCACAGATACGCAGTATTTT. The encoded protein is CASSPEEVAGTDTQYF.

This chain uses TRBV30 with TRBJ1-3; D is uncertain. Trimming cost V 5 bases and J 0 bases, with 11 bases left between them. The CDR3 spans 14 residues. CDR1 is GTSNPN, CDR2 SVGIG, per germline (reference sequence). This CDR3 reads CAWSIGHSGNTIYF. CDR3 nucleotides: TGTGCCTGGTCCATTGGGCACTCTGGAAACACCATATATTTT.

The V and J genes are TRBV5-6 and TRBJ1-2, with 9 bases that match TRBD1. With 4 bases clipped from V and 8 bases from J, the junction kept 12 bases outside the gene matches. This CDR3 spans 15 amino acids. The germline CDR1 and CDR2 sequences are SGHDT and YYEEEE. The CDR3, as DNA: TGTGCCAGCAGCCAGACCGGGACAGGGAGATCGGGCTACACCTTC. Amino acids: CASSQTGTGRSGYTF.

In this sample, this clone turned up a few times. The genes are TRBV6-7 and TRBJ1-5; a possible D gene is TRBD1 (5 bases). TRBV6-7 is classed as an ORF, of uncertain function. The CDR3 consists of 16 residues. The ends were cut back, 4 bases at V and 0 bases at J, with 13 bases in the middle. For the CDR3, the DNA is TGTGCCAGCAGTTCTCGGGACTCCTCTAGCAATCAGCCCCAGCATTTT. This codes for CASSSRDSSSNQPQHF.

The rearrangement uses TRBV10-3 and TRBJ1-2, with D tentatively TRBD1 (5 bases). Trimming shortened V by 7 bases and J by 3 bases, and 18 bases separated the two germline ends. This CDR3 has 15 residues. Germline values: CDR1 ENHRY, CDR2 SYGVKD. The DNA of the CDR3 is TGTGCCATCACCGGGGGTGGCCGGGGGGACTATGGCTACACCTTC. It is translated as CAITGGGRGDYGYTF.

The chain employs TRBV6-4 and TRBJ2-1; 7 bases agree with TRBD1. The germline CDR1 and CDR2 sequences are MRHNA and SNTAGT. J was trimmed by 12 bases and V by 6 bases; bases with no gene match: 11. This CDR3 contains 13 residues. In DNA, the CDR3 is TGTGCCAGCAGCCAAAGAGCGGCAGGGGGGCAGTTCTTC. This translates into CASSQRAAGGQFF.

The CDR3 nucleotides are TGTGCTAGTGGTCTACAGGGGGCGCAGGACATTCAGTACTTC. Protein: CASGLQGAQDIQYF. The chain uses TRBV12-5 and TRBJ2-4, with 9 bases identical to TRBD1. Losses at the gene ends were 5 bases for V and 8 bases for J; bases not matched to a gene: 7. There are 14 residues in the CDR3. Germline V gives CDR1 LGHNT, CDR2 FRNRAP. Complete variable domain (other parts from reference TRBV12-5 and TRBJ2-4): DARVTQTPRHKVTEMGQEVTMRCQPILGHNTVFWYRQTMMQGLELLAYFRNRAPLDDSGMPKDRFSAEMPDATLATLKIQPSEPRDSAVYFCASGLQGAQDIQYFGAGTRLSVL.